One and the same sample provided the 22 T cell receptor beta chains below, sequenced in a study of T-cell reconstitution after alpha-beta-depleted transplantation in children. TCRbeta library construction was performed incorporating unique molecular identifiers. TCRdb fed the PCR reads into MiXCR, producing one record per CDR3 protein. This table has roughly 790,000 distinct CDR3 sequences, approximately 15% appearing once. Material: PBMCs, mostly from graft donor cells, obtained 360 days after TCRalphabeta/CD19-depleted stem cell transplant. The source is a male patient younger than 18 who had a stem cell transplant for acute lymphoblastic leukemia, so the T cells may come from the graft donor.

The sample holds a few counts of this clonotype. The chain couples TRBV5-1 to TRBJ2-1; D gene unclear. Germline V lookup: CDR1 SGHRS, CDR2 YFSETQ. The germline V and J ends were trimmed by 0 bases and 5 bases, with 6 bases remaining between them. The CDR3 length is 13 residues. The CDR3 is CASSLVVHNEQFF. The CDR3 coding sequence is TGCGCCAGCAGCTTGGTCGTCCACAATGAGCAGTTCTTC.

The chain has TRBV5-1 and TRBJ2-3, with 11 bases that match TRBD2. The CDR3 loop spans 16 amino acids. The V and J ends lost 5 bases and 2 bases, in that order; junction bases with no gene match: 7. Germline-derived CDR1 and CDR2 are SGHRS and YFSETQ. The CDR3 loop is CASSNAGLAVTDTQYF. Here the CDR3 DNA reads TGCGCCAGCAGTAATGCGGGACTAGCGGTCACAGATACGCAGTATTTT.

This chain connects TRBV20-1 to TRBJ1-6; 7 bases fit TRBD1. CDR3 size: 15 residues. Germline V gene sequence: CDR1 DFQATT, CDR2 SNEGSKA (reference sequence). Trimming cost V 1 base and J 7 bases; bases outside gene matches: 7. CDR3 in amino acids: CSARAHTGDNSPLHF. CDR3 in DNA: TGCAGTGCTAGAGCCCATACAGGGGACAATTCACCCCTCCACTTT.

The CDR3 region is CASSEGAGFYEQYF. CDR3 in DNA: TGTGCCAGCAGTGAGGGAGCGGGGTTTTACGAGCAGTACTTC. This chain links TRBV6-5 with TRBJ2-7, with 7 bases matching TRBD2. Germline assignment: CDR1 MNHEY and CDR2 SVGAGI. V lost 5 bases to trimming and J lost 4 bases; unmatched junction nucleotides: 8. CDR3 length: 14 residues.

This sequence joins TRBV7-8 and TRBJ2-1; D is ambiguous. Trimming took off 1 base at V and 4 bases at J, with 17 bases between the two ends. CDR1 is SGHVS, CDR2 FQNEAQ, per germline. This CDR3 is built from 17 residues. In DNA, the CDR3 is TGTGCCAGCAGCTTAGGAGTAGCCGCCAATCTTTACAATGAGCAGTTCTTC. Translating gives CASSLGVAANLYNEQFF.

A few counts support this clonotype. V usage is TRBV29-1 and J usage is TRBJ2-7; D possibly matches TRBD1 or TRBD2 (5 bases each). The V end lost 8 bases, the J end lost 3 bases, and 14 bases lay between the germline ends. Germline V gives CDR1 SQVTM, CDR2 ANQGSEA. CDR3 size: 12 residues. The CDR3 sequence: CSSLGTDYEQYF. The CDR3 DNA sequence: TGCAGCTCCCTAGGGACGGACTACGAGCAGTACTTC.

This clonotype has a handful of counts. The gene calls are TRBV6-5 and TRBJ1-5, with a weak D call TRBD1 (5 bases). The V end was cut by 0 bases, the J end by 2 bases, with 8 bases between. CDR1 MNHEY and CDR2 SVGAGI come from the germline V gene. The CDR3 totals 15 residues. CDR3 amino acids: CASSYSRGGNQPQHF. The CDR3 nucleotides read TGTGCCAGCAGTTACTCCAGAGGGGGCAATCAGCCCCAGCATTTT.

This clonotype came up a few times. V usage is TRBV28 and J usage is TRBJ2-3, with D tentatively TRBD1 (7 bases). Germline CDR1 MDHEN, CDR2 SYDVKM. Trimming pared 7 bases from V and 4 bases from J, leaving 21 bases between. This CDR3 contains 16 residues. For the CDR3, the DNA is TGTGCCAGCACCCAGGGGGGACTCAAAGGACCAGATACGCAGTATTTT. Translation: CASTQGGLKGPDTQYF.

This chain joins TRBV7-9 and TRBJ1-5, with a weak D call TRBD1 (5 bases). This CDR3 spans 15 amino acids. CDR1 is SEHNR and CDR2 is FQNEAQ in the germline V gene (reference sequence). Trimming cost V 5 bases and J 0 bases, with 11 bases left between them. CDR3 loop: CASSPWDGSNQPQHF. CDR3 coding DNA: TGTGCCAGCAGCCCCTGGGACGGTAGCAATCAGCCCCAGCATTTT.

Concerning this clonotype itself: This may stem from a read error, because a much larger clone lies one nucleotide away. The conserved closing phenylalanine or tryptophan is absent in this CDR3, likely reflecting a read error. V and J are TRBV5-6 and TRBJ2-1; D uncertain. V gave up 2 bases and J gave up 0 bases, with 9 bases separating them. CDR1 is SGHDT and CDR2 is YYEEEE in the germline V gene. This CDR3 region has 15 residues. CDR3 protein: CASSFGLSSYNEQFV. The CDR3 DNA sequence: TGTGCCAGCAGCTTCGGCTTAAGCTCCTACAATGAGCAGTTCGTC.

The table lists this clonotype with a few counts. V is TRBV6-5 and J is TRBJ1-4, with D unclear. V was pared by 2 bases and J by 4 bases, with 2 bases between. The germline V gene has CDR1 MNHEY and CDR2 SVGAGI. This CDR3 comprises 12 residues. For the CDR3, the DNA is TGTGCCAGCAGTTACGGTAATGAAAAACTGTTTTTT. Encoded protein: CASSYGNEKLFF.

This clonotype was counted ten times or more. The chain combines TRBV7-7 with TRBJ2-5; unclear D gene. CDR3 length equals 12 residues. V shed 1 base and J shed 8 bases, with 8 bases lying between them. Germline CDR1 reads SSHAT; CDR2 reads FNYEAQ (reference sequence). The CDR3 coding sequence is TGTGCCAGCAGCTTAGAAGGTGTAACCCAGTACTTC. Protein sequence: CASSLEGVTQYF.

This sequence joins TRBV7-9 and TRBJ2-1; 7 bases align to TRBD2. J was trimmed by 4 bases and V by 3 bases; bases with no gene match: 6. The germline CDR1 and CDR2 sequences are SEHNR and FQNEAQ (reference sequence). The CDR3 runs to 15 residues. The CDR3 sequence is CASSFLRGVYNEQFF. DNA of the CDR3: TGTGCCAGCAGCTTTTTACGGGGGGTATACAATGAGCAGTTCTTC.

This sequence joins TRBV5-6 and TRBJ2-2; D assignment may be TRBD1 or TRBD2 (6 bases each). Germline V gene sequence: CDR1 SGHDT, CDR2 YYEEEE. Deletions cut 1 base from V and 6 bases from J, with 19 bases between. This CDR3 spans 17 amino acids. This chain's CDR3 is CASSLRLGGLVPGELFF. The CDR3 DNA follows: TGTGCCAGCAGCTTGAGATTGGGGGGCTTGGTTCCCGGGGAGCTGTTTTTT.

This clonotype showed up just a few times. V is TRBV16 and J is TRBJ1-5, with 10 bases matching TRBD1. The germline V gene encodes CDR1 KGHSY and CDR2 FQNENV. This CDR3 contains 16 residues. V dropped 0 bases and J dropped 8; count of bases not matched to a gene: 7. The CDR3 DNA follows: TGTGCCAGCAGCCAATCGGGGACAGGGGCAGATAAGCCCCAGCATTTT. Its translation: CASSQSGTGADKPQHF.

Here the CDR3 reads CASSSGQGHSPLHF. CDR3 in DNA: TGTGCCAGCAGCTCGGGACAGGGCCATTCACCCCTCCACTTT. V usage is TRBV7-9 and J usage is TRBJ1-6, with TRBD1 identical over 9 bases. Germline CDR1 is SEHNR and CDR2 is FQNEAQ (reference sequence). J lost 8 bases, V lost 4 bases, and 3 bases had no gene match. The CDR3 length is 14 residues.

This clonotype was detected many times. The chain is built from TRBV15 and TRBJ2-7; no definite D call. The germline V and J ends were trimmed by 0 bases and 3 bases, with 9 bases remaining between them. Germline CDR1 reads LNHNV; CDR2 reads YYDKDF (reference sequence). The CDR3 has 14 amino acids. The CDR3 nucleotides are TGTGCCACCAGCAGAGATGTTACAGACTACGAGCAGTACTTC. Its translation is CATSRDVTDYEQYF.

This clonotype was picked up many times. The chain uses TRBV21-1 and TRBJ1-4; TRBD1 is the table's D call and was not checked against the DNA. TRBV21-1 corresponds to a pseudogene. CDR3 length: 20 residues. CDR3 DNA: TGTGCCAGCAGCAAAGAAGGTCGGGCAGAGCCTCATACAGGGGGAGAAAAACTGTTTTTT. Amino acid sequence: CASSKEGRAEPHTGGEKLFF.

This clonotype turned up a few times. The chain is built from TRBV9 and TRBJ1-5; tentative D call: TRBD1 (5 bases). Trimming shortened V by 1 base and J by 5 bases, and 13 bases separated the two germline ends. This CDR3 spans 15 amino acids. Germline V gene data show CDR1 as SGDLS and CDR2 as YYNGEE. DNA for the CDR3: TGTGCCAGCAGCGTATCCGGGTGGGGGTATCAGCCCCAGCATTTT. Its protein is CASSVSGWGYQPQHF.

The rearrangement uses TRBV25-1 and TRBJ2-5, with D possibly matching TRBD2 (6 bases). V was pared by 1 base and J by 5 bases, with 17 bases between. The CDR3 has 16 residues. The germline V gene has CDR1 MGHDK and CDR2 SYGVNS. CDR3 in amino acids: CASSEFKRAFRETQYF. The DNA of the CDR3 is TGTGCCAGCAGTGAATTTAAGCGGGCCTTCCGGGAGACCCAGTACTTC.

The CDR3 region has the DNA TGCACCACCTTTGGTGAAAAACTGTTTTTT. It encodes CTTFGEKLFF. This chain links TRBV20-1 with TRBJ1-4; D remains ambiguous. The CDR3 is 10 residues long. Germline CDR1 is DFQATT and CDR2 is SNEGSKA (reference sequence).

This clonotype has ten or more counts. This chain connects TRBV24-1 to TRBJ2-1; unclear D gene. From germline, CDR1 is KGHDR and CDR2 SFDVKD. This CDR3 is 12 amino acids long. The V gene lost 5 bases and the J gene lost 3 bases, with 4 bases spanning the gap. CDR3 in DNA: TGTGCCACCAGTGTCCTCTACAATGAGCAGTTCTTC. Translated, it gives CATSVLYNEQFF.